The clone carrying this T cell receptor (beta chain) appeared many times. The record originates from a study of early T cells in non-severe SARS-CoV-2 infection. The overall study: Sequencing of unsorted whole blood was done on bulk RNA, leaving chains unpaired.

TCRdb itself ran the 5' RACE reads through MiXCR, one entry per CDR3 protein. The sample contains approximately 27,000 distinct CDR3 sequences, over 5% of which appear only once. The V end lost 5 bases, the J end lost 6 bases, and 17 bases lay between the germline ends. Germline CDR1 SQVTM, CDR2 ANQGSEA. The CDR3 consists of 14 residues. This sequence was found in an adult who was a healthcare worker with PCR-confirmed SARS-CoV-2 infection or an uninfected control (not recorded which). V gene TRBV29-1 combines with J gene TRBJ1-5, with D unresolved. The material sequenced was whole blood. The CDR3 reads CSVLEAGYGQPQHF. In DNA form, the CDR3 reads TGCAGCGTTCTTGAGGCAGGATATGGTCAGCCCCAGCATTTT.